This entry is about one T cell receptor (beta chain). Its specificity is unknown. CDR3 length equals 16 residues. Germline CDR1 reads GTSNPN; CDR2 reads SVGIG (reference sequence). Trimming took 1 base from V and 4 from J, leaving 16 bases between them. This specimen comes from a study of blood T cells in healthy people across ages. Regarding the study as a whole: Donors of long life had a larger count of naive CD4+ cells and greater diversity than aged donors. The diversity estimates, figures obtained from one million T cells, were considered underestimates. Roughly linear declines in TCR beta diversity per million T cells occurred with age.

The study drew donors from healthy Caucasian individuals in Russia aged 6 to 90. A sample-barcoded 5' primer and a J-beta primer mix were used in a second PCR of about 6 to 12 cycles. One entry per CDR3 protein results from TCRdb running MiXCR on the 5' RACE reads. The sample records more than 800,000 distinct CDR3 sequences, around 28% being singletons. The origin of this receptor is a woman over 75 in good health. What was sequenced was blood. The chain is built from TRBV30 and TRBJ2-2; TRBD1 is a possible D gene (5 bases). The CDR3 sequence is CAWSGNRVQGTGELFF. The CDR3 DNA reads as TGTGCCTGGAGTGGTAACCGGGTGCAGGGCACCGGGGAGCTGTTTTTT.